These T cell receptor beta chains were read from a single sample in a study of blood T cell repertoires in COVID-19. The assay was immunoSEQ multiplex PCR, and TCRdb's table has in-frame clones only and misses some. In the table there are roughly 220,000 clones, around four fifths of which are singletons. The sequencing input was peripheral blood. These receptors all stem from a woman aged 60-75 years who had recovered from COVID-19. Both conserved end residues are part of each CDR3. A D gene is named only where the DNA matches it firmly. A clone size is listed for some rows: how often the clone was seen (once, few, many), or a class if it is expanded.

TRBJ2-3 - TRBV4-2 - TGTGCCAGCAGCCGCGGCCCAGATACGCAGTATTTT CASSRGPDTQYF
TRBJ2-2 - TRBV10-3 - TGTGCCATCAGTGAGTCGTTCGTCGCCGGCGGGGAGCTGTTTTTT CAISESFVAGGELFF
TRBJ1-5 - TRBV18 - TGTGCCAGCTCACCCCAGAGGGCGCGGGATCAGCCCCAGCATTTT CASSPQRARDQPQHF
TRBJ1-1 - TRBV3-1/TRBV3-2 TRBD1 TGTGCCAGCGGGGACAGGGGGAACACTGAAGCTTTCTTT CASGDRGNTEAFF
TRBJ1-4 - TRBV11-2 TRBD1 TGTGCCAGCAGCTCCTACAGGGGGCAGTCTAATGAAAAACTGTTTTTT CASSSYRGQSNEKLFF
TRBJ2-7 - TRBV7-9 - TGTGCCAGCAGCTTAAGGGACTCAGCCTACGAGCAGTACTTC CASSLRDSAYEQYF
TRBJ2-1 - TRBV2 TRBD2 TGTGCCAGCAGGCGGGGGGGCGAAAACAATGAGCAGTTCTTC CASRRGGENNEQFF
TRBJ2-2 - TRBV7-2 - TGTGCCAGCAGCTTGGTTGGGGGCCGTGGGGAGCTGTTTTTT CASSLVGGRGELFF
TRBJ2-3 - TRBV6-1 TRBD1 TGTGCCAGCAGTGAAGGTCGCACAGGGGGCTGGACAGATACGCAGTATTTT CASSEGRTGGWTDTQYF
TRBJ1-1 - TRBV4-2 TRBD1 TGTGCCAGCAGCCCTGGGACAGGGGTTGAAGCTTTCTTT CASSPGTGVEAFF
TRBJ2-1 - TRBV4-1 - TGCGCCAGCAGCCAAGCTGGACAAAATGAGCAGTTCTTC CASSQAGQNEQFF
TRBJ2-5 - TRBV3-1/TRBV3-2 TRBD2 TGTGCCAGCAGCCACCCCCTCAGCGGGGGGCGCCTGCAGGAGACCCAGTACTTC CASSHPLSGGRLQETQYF
TRBJ2-3 - TRBV7-3 - TGTGCCAGCAGCCCAGACGGGACATCAGATACGCAGTATTTT CASSPDGTSDTQYF
TRBJ2-7 - TRBV5-1 TRBD1 TGCGCCAGCAGCTTTGGGGGGACAGGGGCCTACGAGCAGTACTTC CASSFGGTGAYEQYF
TRBJ1-4 - TRBV5-4 - TGTGCCAGCAGCTCATCCTTGGGGGCGAGTGAAAAACTGTTTTTT CASSSSLGASEKLFF
TRBJ2-3 - TRBV27 TRBD2 TGTGCCAGCACCCCTAGCGGGGCCGATACGCAGTATTTT CASTPSGADTQYF
TRBJ2-2 - TRBV18 TRBD1 TGTGCCAGCTCACCCTCCGGGACAGGGTCCACCGGGGAGCTGTTTTTT CASSPSGTGSTGELFF
TRBJ2-6 - TRBV7-2 - TGTGCCAGCAGCTCGGCCTCAATAGCCTCTGGGGCCAACGTCCTGACTTTC CASSSASIASGANVLTF
TRBJ2-1 - TRBV4-1 TRBD1 TGCGCCAGCAGCCAAGTTAAAAACAGGGGTCGGGATGAGCAGTTCTTC CASSQVKNRGRDEQFF
TRBJ1-4 - TRBV18 - TGTGCCAGCTCACCACCGAACAGAGAGATTAATGAAAAACTGTTTTTT CASSPPNREINEKLFF
TRBJ1-1 few TRBV18 - TGTGCCAGCTCACCACCGGACAGCCAAGTCACTGAAGCTTTCTTT CASSPPDSQVTEAFF
TRBJ2-2 - TRBV5-4 - TGTGCCAGCAGTCCCCCCGGACACTTGAACGCCGGGGAGCTGTTTTTT CASSPPGHLNAGELFF
TRBJ1-6 once TRBV15 TRBD1 TGTGCCACCAGCAGGACCCGGGACAGGTATAATTCACCCCTCCACTTT CATSRTRDRYNSPLHF
TRBJ1-1 - TRBV7-8 TRBD1 TGTGCCAGCAGCGTAGGGACAGCACCGAACACTGAAGCTTTCTTT CASSVGTAPNTEAFF
TRBJ2-1 - TRBV29-1 TRBD1 TGCAGCGCCGACAGGGGGCAAATGTATGAGCAGTTCTTC CSADRGQMYEQFF
TRBJ1-1 - TRBV24-1 TRBD1 TGTGCCACCACCCGGGACAGGGGCACTGAAGCTTTCTTT CATTRDRGTEAFF
TRBJ1-2 - TRBV2 TRBD1 TGTGCCAGCAGTGCCGGTGGGACAGGGTTGGGTTTGAATGGCTACACCTTC CASSAGGTGLGLNGYTF
TRBJ2-5 - TRBV7-8 TRBD2 TGTGCCAGCAGCTGGCGGAGACTAGCGGGGGGCCGAGGCCAAGAGACCCAGTACTTC CASSWRRLAGGRGQETQYF
TRBJ2-3 - TRBV7-6 TRBD1 TGTGCCAGCAGCTTAGTTTATCGGGGACAGGGGAGGACAGATACGCAGTATTTT CASSLVYRGQGRTDTQYF
TRBJ1-2 - TRBV2 TRBD1 TGTGCCAGCAGATACAGGGGAATCGTAGATGGCTACACCTTC CASRYRGIVDGYTF
TRBJ1-4 - TRBV9 - TGTGCCAGCAGCGCCCGAGGGCCAGGGGCGGCTAATGAAAAACTGTTTTTT CASSARGPGAANEKLFF
TRBJ2-7 - TRBV19 TRBD2 TGTGCCAGTAGTCCCCGGACTAGCGGGGGTTCCTACGAGCAGTACTTC CASSPRTSGGSYEQYF
TRBJ1-1 - TRBV5-5 - TGTGCCAGCAGCAAACCCGGAGGGTCTGACACTGAAGCTTTCTTT CASSKPGGSDTEAFF
TRBJ1-5 few TRBV11-2 - TGTGCCAGCAGCCAGATACGGGTATATAGCAATCAGCCCCAGCATTTT CASSQIRVYSNQPQHF
TRBJ1-2 - TRBV7-9 - TGTGCCAGCAGCGACCTCGTCTTCTCCCGCGGGAACTATGGCTACACCTTC CASSDLVFSRGNYGYTF
TRBJ2-1 - TRBV7-3 TRBD2 TGTGCCAGCAGCTTAACGGGACTACGTAGCAATGAGCAGTTCTTC CASSLTGLRSNEQFF
TRBJ2-5 - TRBV5-1 TRBD2 TGCGCCAGCAGCCAAGGACTAGCGGGGGAAGAGACCCAGTACTTC CASSQGLAGEETQYF
TRBJ1-5 - TRBV7-2 - TGTGCCAGCAGCCTGAGTTCAGGGAACAATCAGCCCCAGCATTTT CASSLSSGNNQPQHF
TRBJ2-7 - TRBV6-1 TRBD2 TGTGCCAGCAGTGAAGCTAGCGGGGGTCCCTACGAGCAGTACTTC CASSEASGGPYEQYF
TRBJ2-3 - TRBV7-2 TRBD2 TGTGCCAGCAGCCCGGGACTAGCCGCAGATACGCAGTATTTT CASSPGLAADTQYF
TRBJ1-2 - TRBV2 TRBD1 TGTGCCAGCTTTGCAGGGGGCGAAACTGGCTACACCTTC CASFAGGETGYTF
TRBJ1-2 - TRBV29-1 - TGCAGCGTTGTCCAGGGTCCTAACTATGGCTACACCTTC CSVVQGPNYGYTF
TRBJ2-3 once TRBV7-2 - TGTGCCAGCAGCTTAGGGGGACAAAGCACAGATACGCAGTATTTT CASSLGGQSTDTQYF
TRBJ2-1 - TRBV7-2 - TGTGCCAGCAGCTTAGGGGGGCGCGAGCAGTTCTTC CASSLGGREQFF
TRBJ2-7 - TRBV27 TRBD2 TGTGCCAGCAGTCTCCAGCGGGGTACCTACGAGCAGTACTTC CASSLQRGTYEQYF
TRBJ2-1 - TRBV5-4 - TGTGCCAGCAGCCCGATGAGGGAAGCGAGCCCTAGGAATGAGCAGTTCTTC CASSPMREASPRNEQFF
TRBJ1-6 - TRBV10-3 TRBD1 TGTGCCATCAGTACCACGGGACAGGGTCCCTCACCCCTCCACTTT CAISTTGQGPSPLHF
TRBJ2-7 - TRBV6-1 TRBD2 TGTGCCAGCAGTGAAGGTTCTAGCGGGAGGAACGAGCAGTACTTC CASSEGSSGRNEQYF
TRBJ2-7 - TRBV27 TRBD2 TGTGCCAGCAGTTCCGCTAGCGGGGGGTACTACGAGCAGTACTTC CASSSASGGYYEQYF
TRBJ2-2 - TRBV2 TRBD1 TGTGCCAGCCAAAGAAGGACAGGGGGAACCGGGGAGCTGTTTTTT CASQRRTGGTGELFF
TRBJ2-7 - TRBV3-1/TRBV3-2 TRBD1 TGTGCCAGCAGCCCTGGGACAGGGTGGGCCTACGAGCAGTACTTC CASSPGTGWAYEQYF
TRBJ1-2 - TRBV7-2 - TGTGCCAGCACGACTCCAAGGGGGGGGATTGAATATGGCTACACCTTC CASTTPRGGIEYGYTF
TRBJ1-4 - TRBV2 - TGTGCCAGCAGGACCAGACCGGAGGGTGAAAAACTGTTTTTT CASRTRPEGEKLFF
TRBJ2-7 - TRBV6-1 TRBD2 TGTGCCAGCAGTGAAAATACTAGCGGATACGAGCAGTACTTC CASSENTSGYEQYF
TRBJ1-4 - TRBV20-1 - TGCAGTGCTAGTGTCCGCGGAGAAGATGAAAAACTGTTTTTT CSASVRGEDEKLFF
TRBJ1-1 - TRBV12-1 - TGTGCCAGCAGCTTCCTGGGGGAGGGGAGAAACACTGAAGCTTTCTTT CASSFLGEGRNTEAFF
TRBJ1-4 - TRBV27 TRBD1 TGTGCCAGCAGCCCCGGGACAGCCTCAACTAATGAAAAACTGTTTTTT CASSPGTASTNEKLFF
TRBJ1-1 - TRBV3-1/TRBV3-2 - TGTGCCAGCAGCCAAGAGGACGGGGCTGAAGCTTTCTTT CASSQEDGAEAFF
TRBJ2-2 - TRBV3-1/TRBV3-2 TRBD1 TGTGCCAGCAGCCAAGATAAAAGGGGGCTAGGCGGGGAGCTGTTTTTT CASSQDKRGLGGELFF